One and the same sample provided the 8 T cell receptor beta chains below, sequenced in a study of CD8+CD57+ T cells in acquired aplastic anemia. Individuals selected for sequencing had exhibited CD8+CD57+ cell expansion on flow cytometry. Using genomic DNA as the template, TCR beta VDJ and CDR3 profiling was carried out. One entry per CDR3 protein results from TCRdb running MiXCR on the reads. Of just over 40,000 distinct CDR3 sequences listed, about 60% were seen once; the top ten hold 59%. Sequenced sample: sorted CD4+, CD8+, or CD8+CD57+ T cells (not recorded which) from PBMCs. These receptors came from a human donor with aplastic anemia.

This clonotype was found once. V gene TRBV29-1 combines with J gene TRBJ2-7; TRBD2 matches 7 bases. Per the germline V gene, CDR1 is SQVTM and CDR2 is ANQGSEA. J gave up 5 bases and V 8 bases, and 12 bases lay outside the gene matches. This CDR3 has 13 residues. The CDR3 nucleotides are TGCAGCAGTTACTCTCCAGGGAGGGACGAGCAGTACTTC. It yields the protein CSSYSPGRDEQYF.

As DNA, the CDR3 is TGCAGTGCTAGAGTCGACTACGAGCAGTACTTC. Protein sequence: CSARVDYEQYF. This chain links TRBV20-1 with TRBJ2-7; no firm D call. The germline CDR1 and CDR2 sequences are DFQATT and SNEGSKA (reference sequence). Trimming removed 1 base at V and 3 bases at J, with 4 bases between. This CDR3 has 11 residues.

Ten or more counts support this clonotype. The junction shows a germline mismatch at one end, possibly a read error. The J gene is TRBJ2-1, the V gene TRBV29-1, with 11 bases identical to TRBD2. From germline, CDR1 is SQVTM and CDR2 ANQGSEA. This CDR3 region has 13 residues. For the CDR3, the DNA is TGCAGCGTTGGACTAGCGGGGAACTATGAGCGGTTCTTC. Amino acids: CSVGLAGNYERFF.

The chain is built from TRBV2 and TRBJ1-2; D unresolved. V shed 4 bases and J shed 4 bases, with 7 bases lying between them. The CDR3 covers 12 residues. Per the germline V gene, CDR1 is SNHLY and CDR2 is FYNNEI. CDR3 bases: TGTGCCAGCAGTGTTGTGGGCTATGGCTACACCTTC. This translates into CASSVVGYGYTF.

As concerns this clonotype: A read error may account for a junction end that differs from germline. This rearrangement joins TRBV15 to TRBJ2-5; the D gene is possibly TRBD2 (7 bases). CDR3 length: 13 residues. CDR1 LNHNV and CDR2 YYDKDF come from the germline V gene (reference sequence). The CDR3 sequence: CASSRGALETQYF. CDR3 DNA sequence: TGTGCCAGCAGCCGGGGGGCGCTAGAGACCCAGTACTTC.

The J gene is TRBJ1-2, the V gene TRBV24-1; D remains ambiguous. V shed 1 base and J shed 6 bases, with 8 bases lying between them. The germline V gene has CDR1 KGHDR and CDR2 SFDVKD. The CDR3 covers 13 residues. The CDR3 protein is CATSDLGQNGYTF. CDR3 in DNA: TGTGCCACCAGTGATTTAGGCCAGAATGGCTACACCTTC.

This clonotype occurred once. Given a much more abundant clone one base away, this may be a read error. The rearrangement uses TRBV13 and TRBJ1-1, with 7 positions matching TRBD1. CDR1 PRHDT and CDR2 FYEKMQ come from the germline V gene (reference sequence). The CDR3 covers 15 residues. Germline trimming cut 0 bases from V and 7 bases from J; bases unmatched to any gene: 8. CDR3 nucleotides: TGTGCCAGCAGCTTAGGGGCAGGGGGTAGAAATGAAGCTTTCTTT. Translating gives CASSLGAGGRNEAFF.

This clonotype was picked up many times. J is TRBJ2-3 and V is TRBV20-1; TRBD2 matches at 13 bases. V dropped 0 bases and J dropped 10; count of bases not matched to a gene: 10. Germline CDR1 DFQATT, CDR2 SNEGSKA (reference sequence). The CDR3 runs 16 residues. The CDR3: CSARDRLAGGLSAQYF. The CDR3 DNA reads as TGCAGTGCTAGAGACCGACTAGCGGGGGGCCTATCTGCGCAGTATTTT.